These 7 T cell receptor beta chains originate from one sample sequenced in a study of low-dose radiotherapy and immunotherapy resistance in tumors. Time point indicated: after trial treatment. Treatment denoted: LDRT plus nivolumab, ipilimumab, low-dose cyclophosphamide and aspirin (RACIN trial). Priming of first-strand cDNA relied on TRAV- and TRBV-specific primers (covering alpha and beta chains). PCR amplification of the TCRs was performed with Phusion for 20 PCR cycles, and it relied on a constant-region primer together with a V-primer adapter. TCRdb reprocessed the reads via MiXCR and lists one record per CDR3 protein. This repertoire shows under 90,000 distinct CDR3 sequences, less than 20% found once; its top ten account for about 1.3%. The sequences come from PBMCs, collected after low-dose radiotherapy plus immunotherapy. All receptors derive from a male donor with prostate cancer.

With regard to this clonotype: Given a far larger clone just one base away, this is likely a sequencing read error. The gene calls are TRBV11-2 and TRBJ2-7, with 10 nucleotides matching TRBD2. Germline V gene sequence: CDR1 SGHAT, CDR2 FQNNGV. This CDR3 comprises 16 residues. Germline trimming cut 1 base from V and 5 bases from J; bases unmatched to any gene: 8. The CDR3 loop reads CASSLVQLAGRNEQYF. CDR3 coding DNA: TGTGCCAGCAGCTTAGTTCAACTAGCGGGACGGAACGAGCAGTACTTC. Together with reference TRBV11-2 and TRBJ2-7, the CDR3 gives the full variable domain: EAGVAQSPRYKIIEKRQSVAFWCNPISGHATLYWYQQILGQGPKLLIQFQNNGVVDDSQLPKDRFSAERLKGVDSTLKIQPAKLEDSAVYLCASSLVQLAGRNEQYFGPGTRLTVT.

This clonotype was seen ten or more times. The rearrangement uses TRBV30 and TRBJ2-7, with D possibly being TRBD1 or TRBD2 (5 bases each). Trimming shortened V by 1 base and J by 7 bases, and 17 bases separated the two germline ends. This CDR3 comprises 14 residues. Germline loops: CDR1 GTSNPN, CDR2 SVGIG (reference sequence). This chain's CDR3 is CAWSGGSWEREQYF. The CDR3 coding sequence is TGTGCCTGGAGTGGGGGCTCCTGGGAGAGGGAGCAGTACTTC.

In this sample, this clonotype turned up many times. The rearrangement joins TRBV20-1 to TRBJ1-5; D remains ambiguous. V gave up 3 bases and J gave up 4 bases, with 4 bases separating them. CDR1 and CDR2 from the germline V gene are DFQATT and SNEGSKA (reference sequence). This CDR3 is 11 amino acids long. Here the CDR3 DNA reads TGCAGTGCTAGGGGGAATCAGCCCCAGCATTTT. Translation gives CSARGNQPQHF.

This clonotype was counted ten times or more. The gene calls are TRBV3-1 and TRBJ2-7; TRBD2 might be the D (5 bases). Germline CDR1 reads LGHDT; CDR2 reads YNNKEL (reference sequence). The CDR3 sequence is 14 residues long. Between the trimmed V and J ends, which lost 4 bases and 3 bases, there was a span of 13 bases. CDR3 nucleotide sequence: TGTGCCAGCAGCCCTGGAAATAGCGTCTACGAGCAGTACTTC. It codes for CASSPGNSVYEQYF.

This clonotype was seen repeatedly, ten times or more. The rearrangement uses TRBV12-3 or TRBV12-4 and TRBJ2-4; D possibly corresponds to TRBD2 (6 bases). The CDR3 is made up of 12 amino acids. The V and J ends lost 3 bases and 6 bases respectively, with 6 bases between them. CDR3 region: CASSLGGNIQYF. CDR3 in DNA: TGTGCCAGCAGTTTGGGAGGAAACATTCAGTACTTC.

This clonotype was counted many times. The rearrangement joins TRBV5-1 to TRBJ2-1; 9 bases agree with TRBD1. CDR1 SGHRS and CDR2 YFSETQ come from the germline V gene. The CDR3 totals 15 residues. Unmatched junction bases numbered 5, after V lost 3 bases and J lost 4 bases. The CDR3 here is CASSSTGTGYNEQFF. In DNA form, the CDR3 reads TGCGCCAGCAGCTCCACCGGGACAGGGTACAATGAGCAGTTCTTC.

This clonotype was counted at least ten times. The chain joins TRBV18 to TRBJ1-4; tentatively, D is TRBD1 (5 bases). The CDR3 totals 13 residues. From germline, CDR1 is KGHSH and CDR2 LQKENI. V was shortened by 6 bases and J by 5 bases, with 10 bases between the two germline ends. CDR3 region: CASSRGRNEKLFF. The CDR3 DNA sequence: TGTGCCAGCTCCCGGGGGAGGAATGAAAAACTGTTTTTT.